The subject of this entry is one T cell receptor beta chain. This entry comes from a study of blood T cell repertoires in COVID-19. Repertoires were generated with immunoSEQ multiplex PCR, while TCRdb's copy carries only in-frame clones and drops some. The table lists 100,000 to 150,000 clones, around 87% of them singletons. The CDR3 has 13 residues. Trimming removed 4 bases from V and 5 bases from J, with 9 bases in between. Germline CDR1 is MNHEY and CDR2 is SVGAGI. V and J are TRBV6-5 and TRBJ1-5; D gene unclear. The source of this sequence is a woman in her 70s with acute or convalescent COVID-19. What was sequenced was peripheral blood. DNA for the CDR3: TGTGCCAGCAGTTCAGTCCCTTATCAGCCCCAGCATTTT. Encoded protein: CASSSVPYQPQHF.